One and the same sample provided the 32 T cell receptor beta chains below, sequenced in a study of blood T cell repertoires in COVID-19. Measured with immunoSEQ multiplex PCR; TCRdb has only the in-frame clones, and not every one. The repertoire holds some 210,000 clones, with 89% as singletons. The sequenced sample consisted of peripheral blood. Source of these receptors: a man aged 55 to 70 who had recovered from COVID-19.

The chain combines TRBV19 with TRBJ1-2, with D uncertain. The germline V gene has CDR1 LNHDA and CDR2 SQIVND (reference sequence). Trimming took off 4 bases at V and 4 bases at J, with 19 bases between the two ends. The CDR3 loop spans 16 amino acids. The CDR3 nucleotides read TGTGCCAGTAGTAAGAAGCGGTTGGATATACTCTATGGCTACACCTTC. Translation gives CASSKKRLDILYGYTF.

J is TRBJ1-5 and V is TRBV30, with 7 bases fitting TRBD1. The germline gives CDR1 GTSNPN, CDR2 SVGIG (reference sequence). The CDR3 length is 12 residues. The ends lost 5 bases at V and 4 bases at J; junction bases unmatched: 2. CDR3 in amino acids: CAWETGNQPQHF. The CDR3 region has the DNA TGTGCCTGGGAGACAGGGAATCAGCCCCAGCATTTT.

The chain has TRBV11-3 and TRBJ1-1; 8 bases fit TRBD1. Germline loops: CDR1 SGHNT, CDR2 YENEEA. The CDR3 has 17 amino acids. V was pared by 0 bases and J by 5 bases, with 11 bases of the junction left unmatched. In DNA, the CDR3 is TGTGCCAGCAGCTTAGATGAAGGGCGGACAGGGCGGACTGAAGCTTTCTTT. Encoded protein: CASSLDEGRTGRTEAFF.

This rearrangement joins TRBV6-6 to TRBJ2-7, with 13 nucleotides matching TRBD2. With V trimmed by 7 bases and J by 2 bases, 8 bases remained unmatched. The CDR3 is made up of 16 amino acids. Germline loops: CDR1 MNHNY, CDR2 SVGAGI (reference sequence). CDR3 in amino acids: CASTILAGGNPYEQYF. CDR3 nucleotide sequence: TGTGCCAGCACAATACTAGCGGGAGGGAACCCCTACGAGCAGTACTTC.

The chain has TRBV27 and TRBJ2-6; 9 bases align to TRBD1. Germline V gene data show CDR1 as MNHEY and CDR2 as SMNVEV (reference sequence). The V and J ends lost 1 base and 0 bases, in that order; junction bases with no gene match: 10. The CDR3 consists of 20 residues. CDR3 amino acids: CASSLFWGDRVNSGANVLTF. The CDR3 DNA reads TGTGCCAGCAGTTTATTTTGGGGGGACAGGGTTAACTCTGGGGCCAACGTCCTGACTTTC.

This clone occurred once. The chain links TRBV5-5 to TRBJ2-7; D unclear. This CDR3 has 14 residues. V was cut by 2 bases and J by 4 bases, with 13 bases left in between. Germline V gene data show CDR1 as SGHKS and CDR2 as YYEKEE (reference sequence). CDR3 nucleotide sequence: TGTGCCAGCAGCTTTGGTGGAGCCATGTACGAGCAGTACTTC. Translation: CASSFGGAMYEQYF.

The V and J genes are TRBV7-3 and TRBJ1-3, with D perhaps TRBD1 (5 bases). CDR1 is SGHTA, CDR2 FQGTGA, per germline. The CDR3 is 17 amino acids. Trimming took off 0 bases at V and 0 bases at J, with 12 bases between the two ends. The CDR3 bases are TGTGCCAGCAGCTTAACAAACAGGCCCCGCTCTGGAAACACCATATATTTT. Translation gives CASSLTNRPRSGNTIYF.

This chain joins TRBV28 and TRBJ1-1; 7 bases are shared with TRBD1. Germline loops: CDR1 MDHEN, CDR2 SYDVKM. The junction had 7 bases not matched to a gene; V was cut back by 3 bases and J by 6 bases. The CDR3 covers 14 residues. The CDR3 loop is CASSLSDRVAEAFF. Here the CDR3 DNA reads TGTGCCAGCAGTTTGTCTGACAGGGTCGCTGAAGCTTTCTTT.

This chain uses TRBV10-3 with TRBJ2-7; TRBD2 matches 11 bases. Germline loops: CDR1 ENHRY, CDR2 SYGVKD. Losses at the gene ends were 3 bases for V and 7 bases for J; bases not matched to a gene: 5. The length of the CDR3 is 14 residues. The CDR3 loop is CAISDTTSGMEQYF. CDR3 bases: TGTGCCATCAGTGACACGACTAGCGGGATGGAGCAGTACTTC.

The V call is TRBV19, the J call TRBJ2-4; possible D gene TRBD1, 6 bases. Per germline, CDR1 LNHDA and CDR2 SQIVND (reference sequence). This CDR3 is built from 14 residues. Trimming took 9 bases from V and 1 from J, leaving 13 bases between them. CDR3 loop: CASGATGAKNIQYF. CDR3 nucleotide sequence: TGTGCCAGCGGCGCTACAGGGGCCAAAAACATTCAGTACTTC. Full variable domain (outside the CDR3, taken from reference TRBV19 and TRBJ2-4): DGGITQSPKYLFRKEGQNVTLSCEQNLNHDAMYWYRQDPGQGLRLIYYSQIVNDFQKGDIAEGYSVSREKKESFPLTVTSAQKNPTAFYLCASGATGAKNIQYFGAGTRLSVL.

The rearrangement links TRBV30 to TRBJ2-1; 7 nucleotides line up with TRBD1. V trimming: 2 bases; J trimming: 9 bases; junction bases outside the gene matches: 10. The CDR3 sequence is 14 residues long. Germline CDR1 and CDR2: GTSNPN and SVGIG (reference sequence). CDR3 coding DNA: TGTGCCTGGAGTCCTGACAGGGTAGGGAGTGAGCAGTTCTTC. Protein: CAWSPDRVGSEQFF.

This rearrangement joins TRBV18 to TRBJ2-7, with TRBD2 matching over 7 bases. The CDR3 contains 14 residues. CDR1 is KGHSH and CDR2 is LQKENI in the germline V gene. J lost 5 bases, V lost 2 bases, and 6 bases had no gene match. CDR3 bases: TGTGCCAGCTCACCAGGGGGAGGGGTCGACGAGCAGTACTTC. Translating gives CASSPGGGVDEQYF.

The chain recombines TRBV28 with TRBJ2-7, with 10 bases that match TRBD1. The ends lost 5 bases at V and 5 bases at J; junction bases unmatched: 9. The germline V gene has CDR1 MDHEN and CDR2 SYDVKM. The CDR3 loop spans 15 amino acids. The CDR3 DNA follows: TGTGCCAGCAGTCCTTCCGGGACAGGGGCGAACGAGCAGTACTTC. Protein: CASSPSGTGANEQYF.

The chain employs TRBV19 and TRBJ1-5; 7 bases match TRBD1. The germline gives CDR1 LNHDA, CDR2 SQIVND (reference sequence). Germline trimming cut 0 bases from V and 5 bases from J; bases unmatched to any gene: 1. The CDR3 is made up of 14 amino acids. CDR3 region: CASSIDRGDQPQHF. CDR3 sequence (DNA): TGTGCCAGTAGTATAGACAGGGGGGATCAGCCCCAGCATTTT.

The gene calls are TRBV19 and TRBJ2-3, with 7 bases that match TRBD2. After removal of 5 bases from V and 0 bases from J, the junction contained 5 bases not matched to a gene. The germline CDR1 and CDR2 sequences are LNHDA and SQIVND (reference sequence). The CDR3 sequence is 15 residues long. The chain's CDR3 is CASSDPGGSTDTQYF. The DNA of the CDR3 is TGTGCCAGTAGTGACCCCGGGGGGAGCACAGATACGCAGTATTTT.

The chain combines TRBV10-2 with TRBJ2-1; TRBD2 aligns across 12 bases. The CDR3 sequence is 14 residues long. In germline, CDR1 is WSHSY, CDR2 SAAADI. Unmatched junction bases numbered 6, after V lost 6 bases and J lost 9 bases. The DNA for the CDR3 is TGCGCCAGCAGGGGTCTAGCGGGAGGGGGTGAGCAGTTCTTC. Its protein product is CASRGLAGGGEQFF.

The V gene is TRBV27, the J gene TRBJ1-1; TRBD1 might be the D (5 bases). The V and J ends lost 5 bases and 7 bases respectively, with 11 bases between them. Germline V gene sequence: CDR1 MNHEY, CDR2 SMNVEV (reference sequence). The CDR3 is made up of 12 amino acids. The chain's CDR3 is CASSLVGGEAFF. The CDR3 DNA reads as TGTGCCAGCAGTCTGGTGGGGGGTGAAGCTTTCTTT.

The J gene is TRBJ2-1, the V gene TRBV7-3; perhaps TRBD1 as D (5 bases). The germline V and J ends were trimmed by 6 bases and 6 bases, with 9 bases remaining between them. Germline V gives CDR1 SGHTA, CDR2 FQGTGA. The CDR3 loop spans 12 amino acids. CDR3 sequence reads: CASSRDSNEQFF. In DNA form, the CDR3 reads TGTGCCAGCAGTAGAGACAGCAATGAGCAGTTCTTC.

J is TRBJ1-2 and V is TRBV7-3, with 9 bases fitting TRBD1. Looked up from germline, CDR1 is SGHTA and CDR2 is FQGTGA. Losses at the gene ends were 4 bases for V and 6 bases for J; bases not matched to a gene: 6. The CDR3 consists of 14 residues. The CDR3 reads CASSSTGGEDGYTF. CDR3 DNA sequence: TGTGCCAGCAGCTCCACAGGGGGCGAGGATGGCTACACCTTC. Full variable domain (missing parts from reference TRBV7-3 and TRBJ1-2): GAGVSQTPSNKVTEKGKYVELRCDPISGHTALYWYRQSLGQGPEFLIYFQGTGAADDSGLPNDRFFAVRPEGSVSTLKIQRTERGDSAVYLCASSSTGGEDGYTFGSGTRLTVV.

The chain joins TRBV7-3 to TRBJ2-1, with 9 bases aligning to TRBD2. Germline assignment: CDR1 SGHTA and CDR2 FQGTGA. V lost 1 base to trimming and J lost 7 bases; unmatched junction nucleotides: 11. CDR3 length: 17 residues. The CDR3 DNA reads TGTGCCAGCAGCTTAAGAGCGGGAGGATACTTGGGGAATGAGCAGTTCTTC. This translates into CASSLRAGGYLGNEQFF.

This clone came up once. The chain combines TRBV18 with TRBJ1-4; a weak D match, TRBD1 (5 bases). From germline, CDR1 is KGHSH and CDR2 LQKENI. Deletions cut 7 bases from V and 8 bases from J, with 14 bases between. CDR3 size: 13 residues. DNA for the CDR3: TGTGCCAGCTTCCAGCTCCGGGGGGAAAAACTGTTTTTT. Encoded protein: CASFQLRGEKLFF.

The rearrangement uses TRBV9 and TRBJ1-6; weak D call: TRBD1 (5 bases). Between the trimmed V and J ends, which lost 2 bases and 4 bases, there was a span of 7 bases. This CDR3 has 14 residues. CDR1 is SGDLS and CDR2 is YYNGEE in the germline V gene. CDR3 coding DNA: TGTGCCAGCAGCGTGGACATTTATAATTCACCCCTCCACTTT. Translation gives CASSVDIYNSPLHF.

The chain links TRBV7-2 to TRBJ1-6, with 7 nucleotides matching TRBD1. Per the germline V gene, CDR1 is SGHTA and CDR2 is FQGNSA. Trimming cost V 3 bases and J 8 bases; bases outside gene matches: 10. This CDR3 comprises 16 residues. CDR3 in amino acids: CASSFSPTGADSPLHF. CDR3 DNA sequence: TGTGCCAGCAGCTTTAGCCCCACAGGGGCGGATTCACCCCTCCACTTT. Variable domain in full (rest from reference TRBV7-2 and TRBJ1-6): GAGVSQSPSNKVTEKGKDVELRCDPISGHTALYWYRQSLGQGLEFLIYFQGNSAPDKSGLPSDRFSAERTGGSVSTLTIQRTQQEDSAVYLCASSFSPTGADSPLHFGNGTRLTVT.

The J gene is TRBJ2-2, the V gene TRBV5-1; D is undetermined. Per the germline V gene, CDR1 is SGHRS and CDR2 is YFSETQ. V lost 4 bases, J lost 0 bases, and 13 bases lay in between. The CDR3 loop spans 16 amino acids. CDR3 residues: CASSQIQASNTGELFF. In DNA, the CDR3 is TGCGCCAGCAGCCAGATTCAGGCCTCGAACACCGGGGAGCTGTTTTTT. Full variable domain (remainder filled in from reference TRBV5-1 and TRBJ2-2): KAGVTQTPRYLIKTRGQQVTLSCSPISGHRSVSWYQQTPGQGLQFLFEYFSETQRNKGNFPGRFSGRQFSNSRSEMNVSTLELGDSALYLCASSQIQASNTGELFFGEGSRLTVL.

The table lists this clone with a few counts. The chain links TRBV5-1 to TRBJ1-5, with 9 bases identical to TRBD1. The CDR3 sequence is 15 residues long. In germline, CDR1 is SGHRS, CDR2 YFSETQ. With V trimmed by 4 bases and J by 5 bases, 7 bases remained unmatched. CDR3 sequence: CASSAEGQGDQPQHF. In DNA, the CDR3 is TGCGCCAGCAGCGCGGAGGGACAGGGCGATCAGCCCCAGCATTTT.

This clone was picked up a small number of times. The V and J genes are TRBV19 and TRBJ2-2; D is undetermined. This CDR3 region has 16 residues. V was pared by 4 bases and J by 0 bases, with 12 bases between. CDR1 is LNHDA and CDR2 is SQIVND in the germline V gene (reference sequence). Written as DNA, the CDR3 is TGTGCCAGTAGTACCTCGTGGGCCACGAACACCGGGGAGCTGTTTTTT. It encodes CASSTSWATNTGELFF.

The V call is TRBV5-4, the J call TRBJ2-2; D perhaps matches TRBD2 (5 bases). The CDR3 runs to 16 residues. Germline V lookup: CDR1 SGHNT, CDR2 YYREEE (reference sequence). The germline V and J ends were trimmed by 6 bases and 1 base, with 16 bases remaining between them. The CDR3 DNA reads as TGTGCCAGCAAAGGACGGGGAGCGCGGAACACCGGGGAGCTGTTTTTT. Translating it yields CASKGRGARNTGELFF.

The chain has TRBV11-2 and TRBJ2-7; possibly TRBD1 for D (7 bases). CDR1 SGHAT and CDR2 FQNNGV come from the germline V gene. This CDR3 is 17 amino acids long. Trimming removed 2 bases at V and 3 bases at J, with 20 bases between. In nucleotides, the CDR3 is TGTGCCAGCAGCTTACGTGGAGGGGGCGCCTGGGACTACGAGCAGTACTTC. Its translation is CASSLRGGGAWDYEQYF.

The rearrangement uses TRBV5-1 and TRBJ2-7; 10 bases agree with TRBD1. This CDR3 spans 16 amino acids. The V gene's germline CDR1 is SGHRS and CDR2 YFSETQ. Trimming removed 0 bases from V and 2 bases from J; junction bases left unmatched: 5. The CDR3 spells CASSLAFGQGAYEQYF. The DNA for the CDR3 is TGCGCCAGCAGCTTGGCCTTCGGACAGGGGGCCTACGAGCAGTACTTC.

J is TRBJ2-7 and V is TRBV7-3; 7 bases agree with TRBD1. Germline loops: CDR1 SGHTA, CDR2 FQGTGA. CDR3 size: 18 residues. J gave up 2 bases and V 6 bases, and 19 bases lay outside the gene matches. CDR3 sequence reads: CASSLGIQGPTGTYEQYF. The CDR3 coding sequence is TGTGCCAGCAGTTTAGGGATACAGGGGCCCACCGGGACCTACGAGCAGTACTTC.

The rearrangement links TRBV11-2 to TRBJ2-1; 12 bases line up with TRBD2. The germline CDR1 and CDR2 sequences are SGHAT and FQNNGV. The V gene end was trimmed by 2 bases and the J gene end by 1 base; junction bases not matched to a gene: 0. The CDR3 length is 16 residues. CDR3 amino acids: CASSLTSGRSYNEQFF. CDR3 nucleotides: TGTGCCAGCAGCTTAACTAGCGGGAGGTCCTACAATGAGCAGTTCTTC.

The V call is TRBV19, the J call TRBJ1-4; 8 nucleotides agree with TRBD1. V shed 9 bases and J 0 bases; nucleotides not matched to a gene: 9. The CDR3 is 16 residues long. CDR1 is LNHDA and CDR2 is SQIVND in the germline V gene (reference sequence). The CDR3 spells CASAPGQASTNEKLFF. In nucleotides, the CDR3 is TGTGCCAGCGCTCCGGGACAGGCCTCAACTAATGAAAAACTGTTTTTT.